One sample yielded the 30 T cell receptor beta chains listed below, sequenced in a study of control samples from healthy donors and cancer patients. Measured with immunoSEQ multiplex PCR; TCRdb has only the in-frame clones, and not every one. The sample carries 100,000 to 150,000 clones, 90% to 95% recorded once. The sequencing sample was made of blood. These receptor sequences come from a woman younger than 35 in good health.

This sequence joins TRBV27 and TRBJ1-2; tentatively, D is TRBD1 (5 bases). Trimming left V 1 base short and J 7 bases short, with 16 bases between. Per the germline V gene, CDR1 is MNHEY and CDR2 is SMNVEV (reference sequence). The CDR3 extends over 15 amino acids. The DNA of the CDR3 is TGTGCCAGCAGTTTATATCACACCCGAAGGGGTGGCTACACCTTC. It specifies CASSLYHTRRGGYTF.

The rearrangement links TRBV5-4 to TRBJ1-2; a possible D gene is TRBD1 (6 bases). Germline V lookup: CDR1 SGHNT, CDR2 YYREEE (reference sequence). Between the trimmed V and J ends, which lost 4 bases and 4 bases, there was a span of 20 bases. The CDR3 loop spans 16 amino acids. The CDR3 bases are TGTGCCAGCAGCCCACGGGGTACGGGGGCCTCCTATGGCTACACCTTC. Translation gives CASSPRGTGASYGYTF.

The chain has TRBV6-6 and TRBJ1-5; no firm D call. Trimming stripped 3 bases from V and 7 bases from J, with 19 bases between. The CDR3 spans 16 residues. The germline V gene encodes CDR1 MNHNY and CDR2 SVGAGI (reference sequence). The CDR3 nucleotides read TGTGCCAGCAGTTATCCTACAGTCAGGTCTGACCAGCCCCAGCATTTT. Encoded protein: CASSYPTVRSDQPQHF.

This chain uses TRBV7-2 with TRBJ2-7; D not resolved. CDR3 length: 14 residues. V lost 2 bases, J lost 6 bases, and 14 bases lay in between. Looked up from germline, CDR1 is SGHTA and CDR2 is FQGNSA. CDR3 residues: CASSLPGPRSEQYF. In DNA form, the CDR3 reads TGTGCCAGCAGCTTACCGGGTCCCCGAAGCGAGCAGTACTTC.

V is TRBV5-4 and J is TRBJ1-2, with D perhaps matching TRBD1 (5 bases). Trimming removed 4 bases at V and 2 bases at J, with 12 bases between. The CDR3 runs 14 residues. CDR1 is SGHNT, CDR2 YYREEE, per germline (reference sequence). DNA for the CDR3: TGTGCCAGCAGCCCTCCGGGACGGAACTATGGCTACACCTTC. Translation: CASSPPGRNYGYTF.

The chain employs TRBV7-9 and TRBJ2-5, with 7 nucleotides matching TRBD1. Germline loops: CDR1 SEHNR, CDR2 FQNEAQ (reference sequence). The CDR3 is 15 amino acids. Trimming cost V 1 base and J 4 bases; bases outside gene matches: 6. The CDR3 DNA is TGTGCCAGCAGCTTAGGGACAGGTCTCTCAGAGACCCAGTACTTC. Its protein is CASSLGTGLSETQYF.

This rearrangement joins TRBV4-3 to TRBJ2-3, with TRBD2 identical over 9 bases. Germline-derived CDR1 and CDR2 are LGHNA and YSLEER. The CDR3 is made up of 17 amino acids. Trimming at V came to 4 bases and at J to 1 base, leaving 9 bases not matched to a gene. CDR3 sequence: CASSRLRRLAGTDTQYF. The CDR3 DNA sequence: TGCGCCAGCAGCCGCTTGCGGCGACTAGCGGGCACAGATACGCAGTATTTT.

The J gene is TRBJ2-7, the V gene TRBV5-1; 7 bases match TRBD2. V shed 4 bases and J 6 bases; nucleotides not matched to a gene: 13. The CDR3 is 15 amino acids. CDR1 is SGHRS and CDR2 is YFSETQ in the germline V gene. The CDR3 reads CASSLGGTTHVEQYF. DNA for the CDR3: TGCGCCAGCAGCCTTGGTGGGACTACACACGTCGAGCAGTACTTC. The variable domain in full, with the rest retrieved from reference TRBV5-1 and TRBJ2-7, is KAGVTQTPRYLIKTRGQQVTLSCSPISGHRSVSWYQQTPGQGLQFLFEYFSETQRNKGNFPGRFSGRQFSNSRSEMNVSTLELGDSALYLCASSLGGTTHVEQYFGPGTRLTVT.

The count of this clone is one. The chain employs TRBV4-2 and TRBJ2-7; 8 bases fit TRBD2. The CDR3 is 16 residues long. Germline-derived CDR1 and CDR2 are LGHNA and YNFKEQ. Trimming took 0 bases from V and 0 from J; bases not matched to a gene: 4. CDR3 nucleotides: TGTGCCAGCAGCCAAGATCGCCTAGCGGGCTCCTACGAGCAGTACTTC. It yields the protein CASSQDRLAGSYEQYF.

The chain carries TRBV7-9 and TRBJ2-1; 10 nucleotides align to TRBD1. V trimming: 1 base; J trimming: 5 bases; junction bases outside the gene matches: 8. Germline CDR1 and CDR2: SEHNR and FQNEAQ (reference sequence). The CDR3 loop spans 17 amino acids. As DNA, the CDR3 is TGTGCCAGCAGCTTAGGAAAGCCGGGACAGGGGAACAATGAGCAGTTCTTC. It yields the protein CASSLGKPGQGNNEQFF.

Here the CDR3 DNA reads TGCGCCAGCAGTGAGTCGGGGGCGGCTAATGAAAAACTGTTTTTT. It yields the protein CASSESGAANEKLFF. V gene TRBV10-1 combines with J gene TRBJ1-4; maybe TRBD1 (6 bases). Trimming removed 0 bases at V and 3 bases at J, with 8 bases between. The germline CDR1 and CDR2 sequences are WNHNN and SYGVQD (reference sequence). This CDR3 region has 15 residues.

The J gene is TRBJ2-7, the V gene TRBV11-1, with 10 bases fitting TRBD1. The CDR3 covers 15 residues. Unmatched junction bases numbered 6, after V lost 6 bases and J lost 1 base. Germline loops: CDR1 SGHAT, CDR2 FQDESV (reference sequence). CDR3 region: CASSLPGQGSYEQYF. DNA for the CDR3: TGTGCCAGCAGTTTACCGGGACAGGGGTCCTACGAGCAGTACTTC.

The J gene is TRBJ2-2, the V gene TRBV7-2; the D gene is possibly TRBD1 (6 bases). V gave up 2 bases and J gave up 6 bases, with 13 bases separating them. This CDR3 contains 15 residues. The V gene's germline CDR1 is SGHTA and CDR2 FQGNSA. The CDR3 reads CASSLTAGAAGELFF. Written as DNA, the CDR3 is TGTGCCAGCAGCTTAACGGCAGGGGCGGCCGGGGAGCTGTTTTTT.

The gene calls are TRBV7-2 and TRBJ2-3, with 10 bases identical to TRBD2. V was pared by 5 bases and J by 4 bases, with 6 bases of the junction left unmatched. Germline-derived CDR1 and CDR2 are SGHTA and FQGNSA. This CDR3 has 15 residues. The CDR3 region has the DNA TGTGCCAGCAGCCCCCGACTAGCGGGCCCAGATACGCAGTATTTT. Residues: CASSPRLAGPDTQYF.

In its sample, this clone was seen once. The J gene is TRBJ2-5, the V gene TRBV19, with D perhaps matching TRBD1 or TRBD2 (5 bases each). The V and J ends lost 5 bases and 5 bases respectively, with 15 bases between them. Germline-derived CDR1 and CDR2 are LNHDA and SQIVND (reference sequence). The CDR3 has 14 residues. The CDR3 here is CASSWGTDFETQYF. DNA for the CDR3: TGTGCCAGTAGTTGGGGGACCGATTTCGAGACCCAGTACTTC. Filled out from reference TRBV19 and TRBJ2-5, the complete variable domain reads DGGITQSPKYLFRKEGQNVTLSCEQNLNHDAMYWYRQDPGQGLRLIYYSQIVNDFQKGDIAEGYSVSREKKESFPLTVTSAQKNPTAFYLCASSWGTDFETQYFGPGTRLLVL.

The chain uses TRBV7-8 and TRBJ2-7; no clear D. V gave up 3 bases and J gave up 2 bases, with 8 bases separating them. The CDR3 consists of 13 residues. Germline V gene sequence: CDR1 SGHVS, CDR2 FQNEAQ. DNA of the CDR3: TGTGCCAGCAGCTTCGGGTTCACCTACGAGCAGTACTTC. It yields the protein CASSFGFTYEQYF. The variable domain in full, with the rest retrieved from reference TRBV7-8 and TRBJ2-7, is GAGVSQSPRYKVAKRGQDVALRCDPISGHVSLFWYQQALGQGPEFLTYFQNEAQLDKSGLPSDRFFAERPEGSVSTLKIQRTQQEDSAVYLCASSFGFTYEQYFGPGTRLTVT.

The genes are TRBV6-5 and TRBJ2-3, with a weak D call TRBD1 (6 bases). Deletions cut 11 bases from V and 4 bases from J, with 19 bases between. Germline CDR1 and CDR2: MNHEY and SVGAGI. The length of the CDR3 is 14 residues. The CDR3 here is CAGKEPGTSDTQYF. The CDR3 DNA follows: TGTGCCGGCAAAGAACCTGGGACATCAGATACGCAGTATTTT.

V is TRBV12-3 or TRBV12-4 and J is TRBJ1-1, with D unclear. V was shortened by 3 bases and J by 7 bases, with 3 bases between the two germline ends. The CDR3 has 10 residues. The CDR3 sequence is CASSFSEAFF. CDR3 in DNA: TGTGCCAGCAGTTTCAGTGAAGCTTTCTTT.

The rearrangement links TRBV13 to TRBJ2-2; D is unclear. CDR1 is PRHDT, CDR2 FYEKMQ, per germline (reference sequence). The CDR3 runs to 14 residues. V lost 0 bases and J 0 bases, leaving 2 bases between the germline ends. CDR3 coding DNA: TGTGCCAGCAGCTTAGGGGCGAACACCGGGGAGCTGTTTTTT. Encoded protein: CASSLGANTGELFF.

This chain connects TRBV10-3 to TRBJ1-6; 9 bases are a match to TRBD1. V shed 0 bases and J 7 bases; nucleotides not matched to a gene: 1. Germline assignment: CDR1 ENHRY and CDR2 SYGVKD. There are 15 residues in the CDR3. In DNA form, the CDR3 reads TGTGCCATCAGTGAGTCGGGACAGGGAAATTCACCCCTCCACTTT. Protein sequence: CAISESGQGNSPLHF.

The genes are TRBV27 and TRBJ2-5; TRBD2 matches 10 bases. The CDR3 sequence is 12 residues long. Germline loops: CDR1 MNHEY, CDR2 SMNVEV (reference sequence). Germline trimming cut 6 bases from V and 7 bases from J; bases unmatched to any gene: 2. CDR3 region: CASRSGGGTQYF. Here the CDR3 DNA reads TGTGCCAGCAGAAGCGGGGGGGGGACCCAGTACTTC.

The genes are TRBV7-2 and TRBJ2-5; D might be TRBD2 (6 bases). CDR1 and CDR2 (germline): SGHTA, FQGNSA. V shed 2 bases and J shed 4 bases, with 14 bases lying between them. The CDR3 is 15 residues long. The CDR3 region is CASSLLRREGETQYF. CDR3 DNA sequence: TGTGCCAGCAGCTTACTACGGCGGGAAGGAGAGACCCAGTACTTC.

This chain links TRBV29-1 with TRBJ2-5; D remains ambiguous. V was shortened by 5 bases and J by 1 base, with 5 bases between the two germline ends. CDR1 and CDR2 from the germline V gene are SQVTM and ANQGSEA. The CDR3 is made up of 11 amino acids. This CDR3 reads CSVYSQETQYF. The CDR3 nucleotides read TGCAGCGTTTACAGCCAAGAGACCCAGTACTTC. Using reference TRBV29-1 and TRBJ2-5 for the parts outside the CDR3, the full variable domain is SAVISQKPSRDICQRGTSLTIQCQVDSQVTMMFWYRQQPGQSLTLIATANQGSEATYESGFVIDKFPISRPNLTFSTLTVSNMSPEDSSIYLCSVYSQETQYFGPGTRLLVL.

The genes are TRBV5-4 and TRBJ2-6; the match to TRBD1 covers 7 bases. Germline CDR1 reads SGHNT; CDR2 reads YYREEE (reference sequence). CDR3 length: 16 amino acids. Trimming removed 0 bases from V and 11 bases from J; junction bases left unmatched: 11. The CDR3 protein is CASSLGGGETSHVLTF. The CDR3 bases are TGTGCCAGCAGCTTGGGAGGGGGCGAAACATCCCACGTCCTGACTTTC.

Comments on this clone: Sequence at one end of the junction differs from germline and may be a read error. This chain connects TRBV28 to TRBJ2-7; TRBD1 agrees at 9 bases. Germline CDR1 is MDHEN and CDR2 is SYDVKM. The CDR3 is 16 amino acids. CDR3 DNA: TGTGCCAGCAGTTCCCCGGGACAGGGTGCAAGAAAAAGGCCGGACTTC. It yields the protein CASSSPGQGARKRPDF.

The gene calls are TRBV28 and TRBJ2-5; tentatively, D is TRBD1 (6 bases). Germline CDR1 reads MDHEN; CDR2 reads SYDVKM. Trimming took 8 bases from V and 7 from J, leaving 20 bases between them. This CDR3 spans 14 amino acids. The CDR3 loop reads CASGKGGNVGTQYF. In nucleotides, the CDR3 is TGTGCCAGCGGAAAAGGGGGTAATGTAGGGACCCAGTACTTC.

The J gene is TRBJ2-7, the V gene TRBV14; TRBD1 matches at 7 bases. After removal of 5 bases from V and 0 bases from J, the junction contained 16 bases not matched to a gene. CDR3 length equals 18 residues. The germline CDR1 and CDR2 sequences are SGHDN and FVKESK. This CDR3 reads CASSSRRPGQASSYEQYF. Written as DNA, the CDR3 is TGTGCCAGCAGCTCACGACGCCCAGGACAGGCGAGCTCCTACGAGCAGTACTTC. Variable domain in full (rest from reference TRBV14 and TRBJ2-7): EAGVTQFPSHSVIEKGQTVTLRCDPISGHDNLYWYRRVMGKEIKFLLHFVKESKQDESGMPNNRFLAERTGGTYSTLKVQPAELEDSGVYFCASSSRRPGQASSYEQYFGPGTRLTVT.

This chain joins TRBV7-3 and TRBJ2-2, with 8 nucleotides matching TRBD2. The CDR3 contains 17 residues. CDR1 and CDR2 (germline): SGHTA, FQGTGA. Trimming took 0 bases from V and 5 from J; bases not matched to a gene: 8. The CDR3 loop reads CASSLTRTSSGTGELFF. The CDR3 DNA sequence: TGTGCCAGCAGCTTAACTAGGACTAGCTCGGGTACCGGGGAGCTGTTTTTT.

J is TRBJ1-6 and V is TRBV19; D might be TRBD1 (6 bases). Germline V CDR1 and CDR2: LNHDA, SQIVND (reference sequence). Trimming pared 0 bases from V and 0 bases from J, leaving 21 bases between. The length of the CDR3 is 21 residues. The CDR3 loop reads CASSIDPPQGFPSSYNSPLHF. The CDR3 region has the DNA TGTGCCAGTAGTATAGATCCCCCACAGGGCTTCCCCAGCTCCTATAATTCACCCCTCCACTTT.

This chain joins TRBV7-2 and TRBJ1-2; a possible D gene is TRBD1 (5 bases). From germline, CDR1 is SGHTA and CDR2 FQGNSA. The CDR3 covers 13 residues. Trimming removed 8 bases at V and 5 bases at J, with 15 bases between. The CDR3 DNA is TGTGCCAGCTCGGGGACGTACTCGTATGGCTACACCTTC. It codes for CASSGTYSYGYTF.